A single sample is the source of the 16 T cell receptor beta chains below, sequenced in a study of Graves' ophthalmopathy and Graves' hyperthyroidism. The authors amplified TCR beta CDR3 regions, and they did so from RNA transcripts for repertoire sequencing. First-round RT-PCR relied on HTBI primers, and a second-round multiplex PCR came next. TCRdb used MiXCR to reprocess the multiplex PCR reads, holding one entry per CDR3 protein. The table includes a few hundred thousand distinct CDR3 sequences, approximately 18% detected once. Material for sequencing was peripheral blood. The receptors originated from an adult woman with stable Graves' hyperthyroidism.

Comment on this clonotype: A read error is likely, as this CDR3 ends without the conserved phenylalanine or tryptophan. The gene calls are TRBV20-1 and TRBJ2-2; 9 nucleotides line up with TRBD1. Germline CDR1 is DFQATT and CDR2 is SNEGSKA (reference sequence). The CDR3 has 15 residues. Unmatched junction bases numbered 11, after V lost 5 bases and J lost 7 bases. CDR3 bases: TGCAGTGCTTCCCCCGGGACAGGGTTTGGCGGGGAGCTGTTTGTT. Encoded protein: CSASPGTGFGGELFV.

This clonotype showed up many times. A much larger clone differs by one base, so this may be a read error. As the CDR3 is not closed by the conserved phenylalanine or tryptophan, this likely results from a read error. The genes are TRBV2 and TRBJ1-1, with D uncertain. From germline, CDR1 is SNHLY and CDR2 FYNNEI. The CDR3 runs to 15 residues. V lost 2 bases, J lost 0 bases, and 10 bases lay in between. CDR3 amino acids: CASSESEVMNTEAFS. CDR3 bases: TGTGCCAGCAGTGAATCGGAGGTAATGAACACTGAAGCTTTCTCT.

This clonotype was recorded many times. The genes are TRBV19 and TRBJ1-1, with D possibly being TRBD1 (5 bases). The CDR3 runs 17 residues. Deletions cut 6 bases from V and 0 bases from J, with 20 bases between. From germline, CDR1 is LNHDA and CDR2 SQIVND (reference sequence). The CDR3 DNA reads TGTGCCAGTAGCAAGGCCCATTACAGGACCTTGAACACTGAAGCTTTCTTT. Its translation is CASSKAHYRTLNTEAFF.

This clonotype was picked up many times. This chain connects TRBV28 to TRBJ1-2, with 7 bases matching TRBD1. The CDR3 consists of 14 residues. Germline assignment: CDR1 MDHEN and CDR2 SYDVKM. J gave up 7 bases and V 7 bases, and 12 bases lay outside the gene matches. CDR3 residues: CASTPLRQGPGYTF. CDR3 nucleotides: TGTGCCAGCACCCCCTTACGACAGGGACCTGGCTACACCTTC.

This clonotype was seen more than once but under ten times. This chain uses TRBV4-2 with TRBJ2-7; 7 bases map to TRBD2. The CDR3 spans 14 residues. The V and J ends lost 8 bases and 3 bases, in that order; junction bases with no gene match: 10. The germline gives CDR1 LGHNA, CDR2 YNFKEQ. The CDR3 loop is CASGMSGNSYEQYF. CDR3 nucleotide sequence: TGTGCCAGCGGGATGAGCGGGAACAGCTACGAGCAGTACTTC.

This rearrangement joins TRBV19 to TRBJ1-5, with D perhaps matching TRBD1 (6 bases). CDR3 length: 16 amino acids. CDR1 is LNHDA and CDR2 is SQIVND in the germline V gene (reference sequence). The germline V and J ends were trimmed by 2 bases and 2 bases, with 13 bases remaining between them. CDR3 protein: CASSISAGEGNQPQHF. The CDR3 DNA reads TGTGCCAGTAGTATATCAGCAGGGGAGGGCAATCAGCCCCAGCATTTT.

This clonotype was counted many times. The V gene is TRBV6-5, the J gene TRBJ1-6; D remains unclear. From germline, CDR1 is MNHEY and CDR2 SVGAGI. There are 14 residues in the CDR3. The germline V and J ends were trimmed by 6 bases and 8 bases, with 14 bases remaining between them. The CDR3 bases are TGTGCCAGCAGATCCTCGGGTTCCTATTCACCCCTCCACTTT. It specifies CASRSSGSYSPLHF.

The sample holds many counts of this clonotype. The V and J genes are TRBV6-4 and TRBJ2-6, with 8 bases identical to TRBD2. The CDR3 has 17 amino acids. With 6 bases clipped from V and 3 bases from J, the junction kept 10 bases outside the gene matches. The germline CDR1 and CDR2 sequences are MRHNA and SNTAGT. As DNA, the CDR3 is TGTGCCAGCAGCGCTCGGCGGGGGGCGGTTGGGGCCAACGTCCTGACTTTC. It codes for CASSARRGAVGANVLTF.

This clonotype was counted many times. The chain joins TRBV12-3 or TRBV12-4 to TRBJ1-2; D unclear. The germline V and J ends were trimmed by 6 bases and 3 bases, with 14 bases remaining between them. The CDR3 has 14 amino acids. CDR3 sequence (DNA): TGTGCCAGCAGAGGCCAGGCCTTTGACTATGGCTACACCTTC. Translating gives CASRGQAFDYGYTF.

There are many counts of this clonotype. The chain combines TRBV19 with TRBJ1-1; D gene unclear. The CDR3 is 13 amino acids. Germline CDR1 reads LNHDA; CDR2 reads SQIVND (reference sequence). Trimming cost V 7 bases and J 1 base, with 10 bases left between them. The CDR3, as DNA: TGTGCCAGTAAAGATCGACCGAACACTGAAGCTTTCTTT. This gives the protein CASKDRPNTEAFF.

This clonotype has at least ten counts. The V and J genes are TRBV28 and TRBJ1-1; maybe TRBD1 (5 bases). V was clipped by 6 bases and J by 4 bases, with 21 bases between them. This CDR3 is built from 16 residues. Germline V gives CDR1 MDHEN, CDR2 SYDVKM. CDR3 amino acids: CASRYGDLTLGTEAFF. CDR3 coding DNA: TGTGCCAGCAGATATGGGGACTTAACTTTGGGCACTGAAGCTTTCTTT.

This clonotype was picked up many times. This chain joins TRBV6-1 and TRBJ1-5; 8 nucleotides match TRBD1. Per the germline V gene, CDR1 is MNHNS and CDR2 is SASEGT. The length of the CDR3 is 16 residues. V gave up 2 bases and J gave up 0 bases; unmatched junction bases: 3. The DNA of the CDR3 is TGTGCCAGCAGTGAAACAGGGGGAGTTAGCAATCAGCCCCAGCATTTT. It encodes CASSETGGVSNQPQHF.

As to this clonotype: A much larger clone lies one base from this, so it may be a read error. Because it lacks the conserved phenylalanine or tryptophan at the end, this CDR3 is likely a read error. This chain uses TRBV6-5 with TRBJ2-5, with TRBD1 identical over 9 bases. CDR1 and CDR2 from the germline V gene are MNHEY and SVGAGI. The CDR3 is 16 amino acids. Germline trimming cut 4 bases from V and 5 bases from J; bases unmatched to any gene: 11. The CDR3: CASSLSTGGRMETQYY. The CDR3 DNA is TGTGCCAGCAGTTTAAGCACAGGGGGCCGAATGGAGACCCAGTACTAC.

This clonotype was counted many times. V and J are TRBV28 and TRBJ1-1; D not resolved. This CDR3 is 14 amino acids long. Trimming left V 7 bases short and J 0 bases short, with 12 bases between. CDR1 and CDR2 from the germline V gene are MDHEN and SYDVKM. This chain's CDR3 is CASTLRQLNTEAFF. The CDR3 DNA is TGTGCCAGCACCCTACGCCAGTTGAACACTGAAGCTTTCTTT.

This clonotype was recorded at least ten times. The junction shows a germline mismatch at one end, possibly a read error. This sequence joins TRBV6-1 and TRBJ2-4; tentatively, D is TRBD1 (5 bases). CDR3 size: 16 residues. Germline V CDR1 and CDR2: MNHNS, SASEGT. CDR3 DNA: TGTGCCAGCAGGCTTCCTACAGGTTTTGCCAAAAACATTAAGTACTTC. Protein sequence: CASRLPTGFAKNIKYF.

This clonotype was observed at least ten times. The V gene is TRBV30, the J gene TRBJ1-3; D ambiguous. V was clipped by 2 bases and J by 4 bases, with 9 bases between them. Germline CDR1 GTSNPN, CDR2 SVGIG (reference sequence). CDR3 length: 13 residues. The CDR3 bases are TGTGCCTGGAGTTATCTCGGCGGAAACACCATATATTTT. Amino acid sequence: CAWSYLGGNTIYF.